This entry lists 25 T cell receptor beta chains sequenced from one sample in a study of human CD8 memory T cell subsets. UMI-labeled 5' RACE was the method by which TCR beta libraries were made. After re-calling the 5' RACE reads, TCRdb lists one entry per CDR3 protein, DNA absent. This table holds 2,500 to 3,500 distinct CDR3 sequences. The sequencing input was CD8+ T cells from PBMCs. These TCRs come from a human donor in good health.

The rearrangement joins TRBV6-2 or TRBV6-3 to TRBJ1-5; absent DNA, TCRdb's TRBD1 call cannot be checked. CDR1 MNHEY and CDR2 SVGEGT come from the germline V gene. This CDR3 region has 13 residues. The CDR3 reads CASADRDNQPQHF.

The chain couples TRBV28 to TRBJ2-1; TCRdb indicates TRBD1, and absent DNA this call remains unverified. The CDR3 is 17 amino acids. The germline V gene encodes CDR1 MDHEN and CDR2 SYDVKM. The CDR3 is CASSLPPSAGGLGEQFF.

The V and J genes are TRBV7-6 and TRBJ2-5; without DNA, the TCRdb call of TRBD1 cannot be checked. The CDR3 spans 14 residues. CDR1 is SGHVS, CDR2 FNYEAQ, per germline. The CDR3 spells CASSPTDFRETQYF.

Measured by frequency, this clonotype is large (0.1 to 1%). V gene TRBV4-3 combines with J gene TRBJ2-7. The V gene's germline CDR1 is LGHNA and CDR2 YSLEER. The CDR3 contains 14 residues. CDR3 protein: CASSQGTGRYEQYF.

This clonotype is identified as large from frequency. V gene TRBV6-4 combines with J gene TRBJ2-3. CDR3 length: 13 amino acids. CDR1 and CDR2 (germline): MRHNA, SNTAGT. The CDR3 is CASSDEGTDTQYF.

The chain combines TRBV6-5 with TRBJ2-1; TCRdb's D call, TRBD2, is unchecked because there is no DNA. Germline values: CDR1 MNHEY, CDR2 SVGAGI. The CDR3 consists of 14 residues. The CDR3 sequence is CASSYLEGGNEQFF.

This clonotype counts as medium-sized by frequency. The chain couples TRBV6-5 to TRBJ2-1; there is no DNA to check the TCRdb D call of TRBD2. Looked up from germline, CDR1 is MNHEY and CDR2 is SVGAGI. This CDR3 has 15 amino acids. The CDR3 region is CASSTDGLGYNEQFF.

This clonotype is identified as medium-sized from frequency. The V and J genes are TRBV20-1 and TRBJ2-1; there is no DNA to check the TCRdb D call of TRBD1. CDR1 is DFQATT, CDR2 SNEGSKA, per germline (reference sequence). This CDR3 contains 12 residues. CDR3 residues: CSSRGSYNEQFF.

This clonotype is called medium-sized (0.01 to 0.1%) based on its frequency. The chain has TRBV7-8 and TRBJ2-3; as DNA is missing, the TRBD2 call by TCRdb cannot be tested. Germline CDR1 and CDR2: SGHVS and FQNEAQ. There are 15 residues in the CDR3. The CDR3 spells CASKERGGGTDTQYF.

The gene calls are TRBV28 and TRBJ2-7; TCRdb selects TRBD1, and the lack of DNA leaves this call unchecked. The CDR3 contains 15 residues. CDR1 is MDHEN and CDR2 is SYDVKM in the germline V gene. The CDR3 spells CASSLVWAETYEQYF.

The CDR3 region is CSASLAGATYEQYF. The chain employs TRBV20-1 and TRBJ2-7; absent DNA, TCRdb's TRBD2 call cannot be checked. The CDR3 extends over 14 amino acids. Germline values: CDR1 DFQATT, CDR2 SNEGSKA (reference sequence).

The gene calls are TRBV28 and TRBJ2-3. CDR3 length: 15 residues. Looked up from germline, CDR1 is MDHEN and CDR2 is SYDVKM. CDR3 protein: CASSLGGDAADTQYF.

The chain links TRBV13 to TRBJ2-7; as DNA is missing, the TRBD1 call by TCRdb cannot be tested. The CDR3 spans 21 residues. The V gene's germline CDR1 is PRHDT and CDR2 FYEKMQ (reference sequence). The CDR3 sequence is CASSSAGTGDFEAGSSYEQYF. The whole variable domain, filled in from reference TRBV13 and TRBJ2-7, reads AAGVIQSPRHLIKEKRETATLKCYPIPRHDTVYWYQQGPGQDPQFLISFYEKMQSDKGSIPDRFSAQQFSDYHSELNMSSLELGDSALYFCASSSAGTGDFEAGSSYEQYFGPGTRLTVT.

By frequency, this clonotype is medium-sized. V usage is TRBV2 and J usage is TRBJ2-5; TCRdb picks TRBD1, but there is no DNA to check that call. Germline CDR1 SNHLY, CDR2 FYNNEI. The CDR3 is 16 amino acids. This chain's CDR3 is CASLTGQGAVVETQYF.

This chain joins TRBV28 and TRBJ2-5; the D gene TCRdb calls, TRBD2, cannot be checked with no DNA. The CDR3 loop spans 12 amino acids. Looked up from germline, CDR1 is MDHEN and CDR2 is SYDVKM. CDR3 amino acids: CASTRGSETQYF.

This clonotype is labeled medium-sized based on frequency. The chain combines TRBV24-1 with TRBJ2-3; TCRdb designates TRBD2, a call that cannot be tested without DNA. Germline V lookup: CDR1 KGHDR, CDR2 SFDVKD. The CDR3 consists of 16 residues. The CDR3 loop reads CATSDWRGGYTDTQYF.

The chain is built from TRBV7-9 and TRBJ2-7; with no DNA, the TCRdb D assignment of TRBD2 cannot be verified. The CDR3 is 14 residues long. Germline V gives CDR1 SEHNR, CDR2 FQNEAQ (reference sequence). The CDR3 protein is CASTPAGGPGEQYF.

This rearrangement joins TRBV12-5 to TRBJ2-7; TCRdb's D call, TRBD1, is unchecked because there is no DNA. CDR1 and CDR2 from the germline V gene are LGHNT and FRNRAP. The CDR3 loop spans 16 amino acids. The CDR3 sequence is CASGLVHDSGNYEQYF. Complete variable domain (other parts from reference TRBV12-5 and TRBJ2-7): DARVTQTPRHKVTEMGQEVTMRCQPILGHNTVFWYRQTMMQGLELLAYFRNRAPLDDSGMPKDRFSAEMPDATLATLKIQPSEPRDSAVYFCASGLVHDSGNYEQYFGPGTRLTVT.

J is TRBJ1-5 and V is TRBV6-1; the TCRdb D gene call, TRBD1, has no DNA to confirm it. CDR3 length: 14 amino acids. CDR1 is MNHNS, CDR2 SASEGT, per germline. This chain's CDR3 is CASSAGDGNQPQHF.

This clonotype counts as medium-sized (0.01 to 0.1%) by frequency. The chain combines TRBV4-2 with TRBJ2-3; TCRdb selects TRBD2, and the lack of DNA leaves this call unchecked. CDR1 LGHNA and CDR2 YNFKEQ come from the germline V gene. This CDR3 is 15 amino acids long. The chain's CDR3 is CASSQEAGGPDTQYF.

The J gene is TRBJ2-1, the V gene TRBV10-3; TCRdb gives TRBD1 as the D gene, but with no DNA this cannot be confirmed. This CDR3 comprises 14 residues. Germline assignment: CDR1 ENHRY and CDR2 SYGVKD. CDR3 region: CAIRGPTAGAEQFF.

This clonotype is classed as medium-sized by frequency. The chain's CDR3 is CASSGLSHEQYF. The chain has TRBV7-9 and TRBJ2-7; the TCRdb call, TRBD2, lacks DNA for checking. This CDR3 has 12 amino acids. Germline assignment: CDR1 SEHNR and CDR2 FQNEAQ (reference sequence).

By frequency, this clonotype registers medium-sized (0.01 to 0.1%). The rearrangement uses TRBV20-1 and TRBJ2-3. This CDR3 has 14 amino acids. The germline V gene encodes CDR1 DFQATT and CDR2 SNEGSKA (reference sequence). This CDR3 reads CSARGLSIQDTQYF.

In terms of frequency, this clonotype is medium-sized. The gene calls are TRBV7-9 and TRBJ1-5; TCRdb returns TRBD1, unconfirmable since there is no DNA. The germline V gene encodes CDR1 SEHNR and CDR2 FQNEAQ (reference sequence). The CDR3 covers 15 residues. CDR3 sequence: CASSGAPGSNQPQHF.

This clonotype ranks as medium-sized in terms of frequency. The rearrangement uses TRBV29-1 and TRBJ2-7; TCRdb gives TRBD1 as the D gene, but with no DNA this cannot be confirmed. The CDR3 consists of 16 residues. The germline V gene has CDR1 SQVTM and CDR2 ANQGSEA. CDR3 sequence: CSVEGPGQGHSYEQYF.